The 11 T cell receptor beta chains in this list originate from one sample, sequenced in a study of identical twins (dated by TCRdb to 2015 to 2016). The library was generated by 5' RACE. TCRdb shows the sequencer as Illumina HiSeq 2000. TCRdb's own reprocessing of the public reads used fastp at Q25 and MiXCR and kept productive beta chains. Here each entry gathers all rows of one CDR3 protein and keeps the most common genes and DNA. The sample profile shows 250,000 or so distinct CDR3 sequences; roughly 7.5% of them were found once. The top ten clonotypes cover roughly 5% of the sample. These data are also associated with another study on yellow fever vaccine responses in identical twins.

The specimen was CD8+ T cells sorted from blood. The receptors shown here come from a woman aged 18 to 35 in good health.

CDR3 amino acids: CASSSISGINEQFF. The CDR3 DNA follows: TGTGCCAGCAGTTCCATTAGCGGAATTAATGAGCAGTTCTTC. V and J are TRBV27 and TRBJ2-1, with D tentatively TRBD2 (6 bases). CDR1 and CDR2 (germline): MNHEY, SMNVEV (reference sequence). The CDR3 has 14 residues. Trimming removed 4 bases at V and 7 bases at J, with 14 bases between.

With respect to this clonotype: The junction does not match germline at one end; this may be a read error. The genes are TRBV10-3 and TRBJ2-6, with 7 nucleotides matching TRBD1. The CDR3 is made up of 17 amino acids. CDR1 and CDR2 from the germline V gene are ENHRY and SYGVKD. For the CDR3, the DNA is TGTGCCAACAGTGACAGGGTTTTCAACTCTGGGGCCAACGTCCTGACTTTC. It codes for CANSDRVFNSGANVLTF.

A few counts support this clonotype. V and J are TRBV10-2 and TRBJ2-5; D is uncertain. The CDR3 loop spans 14 amino acids. The V gene's germline CDR1 is WSHSY and CDR2 SAAADI. The V gene lost 2 bases and the J gene lost 1 base, with 8 bases spanning the gap. The CDR3 region has the DNA TGCGCCAGCAGTGAGGCGGAACTCCAAGAGACCCAGTACTTC. The encoded protein is CASSEAELQETQYF.

The rearrangement uses TRBV13 and TRBJ2-7; D gene uncertain. Trimming took off 5 bases at V and 2 bases at J, with 13 bases between the two ends. The CDR3 covers 14 residues. Germline CDR1 reads PRHDT; CDR2 reads FYEKMQ (reference sequence). In DNA, the CDR3 is TGTGCCAGCAGCGAACGAGGCGGAACCTACGAGCAGTACTTC. Amino acid sequence: CASSERGGTYEQYF.

The rearrangement joins TRBV6-2 or TRBV6-3 to TRBJ2-5, with 8 bases matching TRBD1. V trimming: 6 bases; J trimming: 4 bases; junction bases outside the gene matches: 7. CDR3 size: 14 residues. Germline V gene sequence: CDR1 MNHEY, CDR2 SVGEGT. The CDR3 region has the DNA TGTGCCAGCAGAGTCCGGGACAGGATAGAGACCCAGTACTTC. It is translated as CASRVRDRIETQYF.

The chain uses TRBV12-3 or TRBV12-4 and TRBJ2-2; 12 bases align to TRBD2. This CDR3 spans 17 amino acids. The V gene end was trimmed by 2 bases and the J gene end by 5 bases; junction bases not matched to a gene: 6. The DNA for the CDR3 is TGTGCCAGCAGTTTATACCTAGCGGGAGGGCGTACCGGGGAGCTGTTTTTT. This codes for CASSLYLAGGRTGELFF.

This clonotype has just a few counts. V gene TRBV5-1 combines with J gene TRBJ2-5; 7 positions agree with TRBD2. V shed 3 bases, J shed 2 bases, and the junction held 19 bases outside the gene matches. The CDR3 length is 19 residues. CDR1 and CDR2 from the germline V gene are SGHRS and YFSETQ. The CDR3 reads CASSSRREEVRGRQETQYF. The CDR3 coding sequence is TGCGCCAGCAGCTCCCGCCGGGAGGAGGTGCGGGGCAGACAAGAGACCCAGTACTTC.

This clonotype was counted ten times or more. The chain uses TRBV7-9 and TRBJ2-3; D is possibly TRBD1 or TRBD2 (5 bases each). Germline-derived CDR1 and CDR2 are SEHNR and FQNEAQ (reference sequence). Trimming took 0 bases from V and 2 from J, leaving 6 bases between them. This CDR3 is built from 14 residues. CDR3 loop: CASSLAGDTDTQYF. CDR3 bases: TGTGCCAGCAGCTTAGCGGGGGACACAGATACGCAGTATTTT.

V usage is TRBV4-1 and J usage is TRBJ1-1; D is unclear. The V end lost 4 bases, the J end lost 5 bases, and 11 bases lay between the germline ends. This CDR3 spans 13 amino acids. Germline-derived CDR1 and CDR2 are MGHRA and YSYEKL. The CDR3 region is CASSPARYTEAFF. The CDR3 DNA reads as TGCGCCAGCAGCCCAGCCCGTTATACTGAAGCTTTCTTT.

This rearrangement joins TRBV27 to TRBJ2-1; possibly TRBD1 or TRBD2 for D (5 bases each). The CDR3 consists of 14 residues. Germline CDR1 reads MNHEY; CDR2 reads SMNVEV (reference sequence). The V and J ends lost 3 bases and 5 bases respectively, with 11 bases between them. CDR3 region: CASSLWDGHNEQFF. CDR3 coding DNA: TGTGCCAGCAGTTTGTGGGACGGACACAATGAGCAGTTCTTC.

The genes are TRBV20-1 and TRBJ2-7; D is perhaps TRBD1 or TRBD2 (8 bases each). Germline CDR1 and CDR2: DFQATT and SNEGSKA (reference sequence). Between the trimmed V and J ends, which lost 3 bases and 3 bases, there was a span of 15 bases. The CDR3 is 14 residues long. The CDR3 spells CSARSGGQDYEQYF. CDR3 DNA sequence: TGCAGTGCTAGGAGCGGGGGACAGGACTACGAGCAGTACTTC.